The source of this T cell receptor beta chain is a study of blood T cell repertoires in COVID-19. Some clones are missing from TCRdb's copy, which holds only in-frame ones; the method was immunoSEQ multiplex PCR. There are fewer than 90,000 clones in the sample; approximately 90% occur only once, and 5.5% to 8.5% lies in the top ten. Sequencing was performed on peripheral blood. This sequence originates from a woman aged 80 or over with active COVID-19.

DNA for the CDR3: TGTGCCAGCAGGCCCGGGGGGGAGGGCCGATATGAGCAGTTCTTC. This codes for CASRPGGEGRYEQFF. The chain uses TRBV27 and TRBJ2-1; 8 bases map to TRBD2. The CDR3 is 15 amino acids. Germline V CDR1 and CDR2: MNHEY, SMNVEV (reference sequence). V lost 6 bases and J lost 8; bases outside the gene matches: 12.